This TCR beta chain came from a study of blood T cell repertoires in COVID-19. Data came from immunoSEQ multiplex PCR; TCRdb stores just in-frame clones and leaves some out. In the table there are 250,000 to 350,000 clones, about 89% of which are singletons. The CDR3 covers 19 residues. The germline gives CDR1 LGHNA, CDR2 YNFKEQ. J gave up 2 bases and V 3 bases, and 15 bases lay outside the gene matches. Input material: peripheral blood. V is TRBV4-2 and J is TRBJ2-7; 11 bases match TRBD2. The sequence derives from a man aged 18 to 35 who had recovered from COVID-19. DNA for the CDR3: TGTGCCAGCAGCCAGGAGGAAAATAGCGGGAGGGTCTCCCCCTACGAGCAGTACTTC. Translation: CASSQEENSGRVSPYEQYF.